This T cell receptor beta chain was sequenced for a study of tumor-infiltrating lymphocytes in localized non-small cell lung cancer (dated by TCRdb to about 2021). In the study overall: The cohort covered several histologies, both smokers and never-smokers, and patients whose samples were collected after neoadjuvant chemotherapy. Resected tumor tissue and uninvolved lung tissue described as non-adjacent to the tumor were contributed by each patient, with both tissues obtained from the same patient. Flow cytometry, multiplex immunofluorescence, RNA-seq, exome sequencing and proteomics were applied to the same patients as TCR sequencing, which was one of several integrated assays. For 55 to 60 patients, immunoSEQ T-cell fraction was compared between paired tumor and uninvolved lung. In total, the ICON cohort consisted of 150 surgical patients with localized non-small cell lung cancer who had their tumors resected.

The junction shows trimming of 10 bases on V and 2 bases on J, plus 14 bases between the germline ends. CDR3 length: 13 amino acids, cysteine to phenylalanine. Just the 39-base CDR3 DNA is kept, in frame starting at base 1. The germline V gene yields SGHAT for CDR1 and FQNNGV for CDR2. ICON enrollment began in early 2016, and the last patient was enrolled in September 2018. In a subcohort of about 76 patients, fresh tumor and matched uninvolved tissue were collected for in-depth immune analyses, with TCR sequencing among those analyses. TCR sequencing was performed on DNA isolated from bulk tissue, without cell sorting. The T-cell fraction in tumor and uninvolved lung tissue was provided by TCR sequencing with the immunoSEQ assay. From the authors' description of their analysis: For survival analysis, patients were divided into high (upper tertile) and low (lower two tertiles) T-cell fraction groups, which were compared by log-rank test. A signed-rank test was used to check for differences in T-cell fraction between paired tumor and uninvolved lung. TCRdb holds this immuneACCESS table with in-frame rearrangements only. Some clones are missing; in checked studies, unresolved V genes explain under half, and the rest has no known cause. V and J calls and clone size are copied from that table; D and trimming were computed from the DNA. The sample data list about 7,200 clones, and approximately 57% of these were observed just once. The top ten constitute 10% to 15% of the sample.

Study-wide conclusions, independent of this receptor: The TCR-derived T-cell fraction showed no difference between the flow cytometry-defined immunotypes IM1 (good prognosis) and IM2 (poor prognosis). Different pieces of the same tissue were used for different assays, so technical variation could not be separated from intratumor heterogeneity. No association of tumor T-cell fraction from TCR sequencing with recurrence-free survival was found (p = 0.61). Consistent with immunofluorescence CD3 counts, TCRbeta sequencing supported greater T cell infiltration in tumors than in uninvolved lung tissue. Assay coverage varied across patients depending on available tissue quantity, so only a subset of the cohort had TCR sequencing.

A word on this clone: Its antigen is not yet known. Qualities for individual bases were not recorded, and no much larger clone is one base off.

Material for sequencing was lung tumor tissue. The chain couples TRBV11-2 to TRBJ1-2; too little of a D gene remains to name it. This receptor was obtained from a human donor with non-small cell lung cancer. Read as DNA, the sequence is TGTGCCACCCCCTCTGGCGGGAACTATGGCTACACCTTC. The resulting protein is CATPSGGNYGYTF. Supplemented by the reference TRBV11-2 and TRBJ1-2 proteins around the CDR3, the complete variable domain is EAGVAQSPRYKIIEKRQSVAFWCNPISGHATLYWYQQILGQGPKLLIQFQNNGVVDDSQLPKDRFSAERLKGVDSTLKIQPAKLEDSAVYLCATPSGGNYGYTFGSGTRLTVV.